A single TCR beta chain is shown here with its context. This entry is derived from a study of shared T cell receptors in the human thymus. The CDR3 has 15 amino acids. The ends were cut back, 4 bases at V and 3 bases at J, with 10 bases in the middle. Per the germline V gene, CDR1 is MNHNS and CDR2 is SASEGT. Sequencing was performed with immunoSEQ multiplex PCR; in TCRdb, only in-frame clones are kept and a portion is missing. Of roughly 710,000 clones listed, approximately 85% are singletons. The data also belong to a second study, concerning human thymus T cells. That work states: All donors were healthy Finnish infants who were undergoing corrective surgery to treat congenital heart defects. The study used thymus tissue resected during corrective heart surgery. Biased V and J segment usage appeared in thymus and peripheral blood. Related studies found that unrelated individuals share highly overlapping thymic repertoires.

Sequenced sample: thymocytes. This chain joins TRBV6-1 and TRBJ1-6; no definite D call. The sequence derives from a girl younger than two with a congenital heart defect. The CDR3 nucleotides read TGTGCCAGCAGTGCCTTGTCAGGCTATAATTCACCCCTCCACTTT. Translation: CASSALSGYNSPLHF.